These 14 T cell receptor beta chains share one sample of origin, sequenced in a study of T cells in Graves' hyperthyroidism and ophthalmopathy. The source material, RNA transcripts, was used to amplify TCR beta CDR3 regions. HTBI primers were employed in a first-round RT-PCR of the TCR CDR3. MiXCR, run by TCRdb on the multiplex PCR reads, gives a single entry per CDR3 protein. Of about 350,000 distinct CDR3 sequences listed, roughly an eighth were seen once; the top ten hold roughly 33%. Input material: blood. These receptors were obtained from a middle-aged woman with Graves' ophthalmopathy.

This clonotype was detected many times. V usage is TRBV7-2 and J usage is TRBJ2-2; the match to TRBD2 covers 10 bases. This CDR3 is 16 amino acids long. Germline V gives CDR1 SGHTA, CDR2 FQGNSA. The J segment lost 5 bases and the V segment lost 3 bases, leaving 6 bases of the junction unmatched. The CDR3 here is CASSFLAGAGTGELFF. The CDR3 DNA is TGTGCCAGCAGCTTCCTAGCGGGGGCAGGAACCGGGGAGCTGTTTTTT.

This chain uses TRBV6-1 with TRBJ2-7, with unresolved D. Trimming took off 1 base at V and 7 bases at J, with 14 bases between the two ends. CDR1 is MNHNS, CDR2 SASEGT, per germline. This CDR3 contains 14 residues. The CDR3 coding sequence is TGTGCCAGCAGTGAAGGGGCAGACCCTAGGGAGCAGTACTTC. Translated, it gives CASSEGADPREQYF.

Many counts were recorded for this clonotype. This chain uses TRBV11-2 with TRBJ1-1; D call uncertain. Germline CDR1 and CDR2: SGHAT and FQNNGV. CDR3 length: 13 amino acids. V was cut by 2 bases and J by 11 bases, with 15 bases left in between. The CDR3: CASSLYDGVGAFF. The CDR3 DNA sequence: TGTGCCAGCAGCTTATACGACGGGGTAGGGGCTTTCTTT.

There are many counts of this clonotype. The genes are TRBV2 and TRBJ2-7; TRBD2 aligns across 12 bases. CDR3 length: 15 amino acids. CDR1 is SNHLY, CDR2 FYNNEI, per germline. The J segment lost 5 bases and the V segment lost 5 bases, leaving 7 bases of the junction unmatched. CDR3 nucleotides: TGTGCCAGCAGTCTAGGACTAGCGGGGTTCAACGAGCAGTACTTC. It yields the protein CASSLGLAGFNEQYF.

Ten or more counts support this clonotype. V usage is TRBV2 and J usage is TRBJ2-1, with 8 nucleotides matching TRBD1. CDR1 and CDR2 (germline): SNHLY, FYNNEI. With V trimmed by 10 bases and J by 2 bases, 4 bases remained unmatched. The CDR3 totals 13 residues. CDR3 nucleotides: TGTGCCATGCGGGACAGGCCCTACAATGAGCAGTTCTTC. Amino acids: CAMRDRPYNEQFF.

J is TRBJ2-7 and V is TRBV7-8; TRBD2 matches at 10 bases. Germline CDR1 SGHVS, CDR2 FQNEAQ. The trim removed 10 bases at V and 4 bases at J, leaving 7 bases unmatched. The CDR3 is made up of 13 amino acids. This CDR3 reads CATGTSGNYEQYF. In DNA form, the CDR3 reads TGTGCCACCGGCACTAGCGGGAATTACGAGCAGTACTTC.

Ten or more counts support this clonotype. The chain joins TRBV28 to TRBJ2-7; D unresolved. This CDR3 spans 13 amino acids. V was clipped by 5 bases and J by 1 base, with 9 bases between them. Germline loops: CDR1 MDHEN, CDR2 SYDVKM. The CDR3 is CASSTKVSYEQYF. The CDR3 bases are TGTGCCAGCAGTACTAAAGTATCCTACGAGCAGTACTTC.

This clonotype was picked up many times. V usage is TRBV20-1 and J usage is TRBJ2-1, with TRBD2 matching over 11 bases. J was trimmed by 6 bases and V by 4 bases; bases with no gene match: 5. The CDR3 is 14 amino acids. Germline V gene lookup returns CDR1 DFQATT and CDR2 SNEGSKA (reference sequence). This chain's CDR3 is CSATGTSGSNEQFF. The CDR3 DNA reads as TGCAGTGCTACTGGGACTAGCGGATCCAATGAGCAGTTCTTC.

The rearrangement joins TRBV19 to TRBJ1-2, with TRBD1 as a possible D gene (6 bases). The CDR3 consists of 13 residues. V was cut by 6 bases and J by 6 bases, with 14 bases left in between. Germline CDR1 LNHDA, CDR2 SQIVND (reference sequence). The CDR3: CASSHDRIHGYTF. The CDR3 nucleotides read TGTGCCAGTAGCCATGACAGGATCCATGGCTACACCTTC.

The chain recombines TRBV10-1 with TRBJ2-2, with 13 positions matching TRBD2. Trimming cost V 2 bases and J 7 bases; bases outside gene matches: 1. This CDR3 has 15 residues. Germline V gives CDR1 WNHNN, CDR2 SYGVQD (reference sequence). The CDR3 loop reads CASSEGTSGVGELFF. The CDR3 nucleotides are TGCGCCAGCAGTGAGGGGACTAGCGGGGTCGGGGAGCTGTTTTTT.

The chain carries TRBV11-2 and TRBJ2-6, with TRBD2 as a possible D gene (6 bases). With 6 bases removed from V and 0 bases from J, the gap between germline ends came to 21 bases. The germline V gene encodes CDR1 SGHAT and CDR2 FQNNGV. The CDR3 runs 19 residues. The CDR3 spells CASRYWGGSPPSGANVLTF. The CDR3 coding sequence is TGTGCCAGCAGATATTGGGGAGGATCCCCTCCCTCTGGGGCCAACGTCCTGACTTTC.

The rearrangement uses TRBV16 and TRBJ1-2, with D unresolved. V was cut by 0 bases and J by 5 bases, with 7 bases left in between. This CDR3 is built from 13 residues. Germline CDR1 reads KGHSY; CDR2 reads FQNENV. The CDR3 reads CASSQSSAYGYTF. CDR3 nucleotide sequence: TGTGCCAGCAGCCAATCGTCTGCTTATGGCTACACCTTC.

This clonotype was detected ten times or more. The chain recombines TRBV20-1 with TRBJ2-7; D not resolved. This CDR3 contains 12 residues. Trimming took off 5 bases at V and 4 bases at J, with 12 bases between the two ends. CDR1 and CDR2 from the germline V gene are DFQATT and SNEGSKA (reference sequence). CDR3 DNA sequence: TGCAGTGCTTATAGTTCGATGTACGAGCAGTACTTC. It encodes CSAYSSMYEQYF.

The sample holds many counts of this clonotype. CDR3 sequence reads: CATSDSGPGETQYF. The CDR3 DNA sequence: TGTGCCACCAGTGATTCTGGACCCGGGGAGACCCAGTACTTC. This chain joins TRBV24-1 and TRBJ2-5, with D unclear. The V gene lost 2 bases and the J gene lost 5 bases, with 11 bases spanning the gap. The CDR3 contains 14 residues. Per germline, CDR1 KGHDR and CDR2 SFDVKD.